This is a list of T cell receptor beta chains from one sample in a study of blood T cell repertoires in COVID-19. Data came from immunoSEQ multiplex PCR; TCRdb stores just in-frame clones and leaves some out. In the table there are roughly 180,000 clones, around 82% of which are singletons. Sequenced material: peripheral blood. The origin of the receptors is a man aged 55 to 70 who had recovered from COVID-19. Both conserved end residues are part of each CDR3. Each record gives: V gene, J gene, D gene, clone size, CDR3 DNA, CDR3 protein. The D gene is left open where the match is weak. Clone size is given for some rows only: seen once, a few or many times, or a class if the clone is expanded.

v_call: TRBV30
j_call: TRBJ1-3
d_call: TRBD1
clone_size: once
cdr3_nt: TGTGCCTGGACAGGGGGCTCTGGAAACACCATATATTTT
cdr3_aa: CAWTGGSGNTIYF

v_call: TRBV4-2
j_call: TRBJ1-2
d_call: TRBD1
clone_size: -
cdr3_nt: TGTGCCAGCAGCCAGGCAGAGACAGGGGGCAAGTCAAGCTACACCTTC
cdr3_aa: CASSQAETGGKSSYTF

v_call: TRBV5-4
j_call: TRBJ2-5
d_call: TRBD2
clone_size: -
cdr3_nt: TGTGCCAGCAGCTTGGGCGGGACTAGCGTTCAAGAGACCCAGTACTTC
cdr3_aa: CASSLGGTSVQETQYF

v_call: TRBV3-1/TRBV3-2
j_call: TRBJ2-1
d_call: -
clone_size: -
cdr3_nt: TGTGCCAGCAGCCAAGATTACACCCCCTCCTACAATGAGCAGTTCTTC
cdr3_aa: CASSQDYTPSYNEQFF

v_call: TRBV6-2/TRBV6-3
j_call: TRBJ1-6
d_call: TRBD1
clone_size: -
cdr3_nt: TGTGCCAGCAGCACCCGACAGGGCCCTAACGACTTT
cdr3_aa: CASSTRQGPNDF

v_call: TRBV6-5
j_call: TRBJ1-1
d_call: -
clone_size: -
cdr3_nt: TGTGCCAGCAAGGGACACCTGAACACTGAAGCTTTCTTT
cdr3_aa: CASKGHLNTEAFF

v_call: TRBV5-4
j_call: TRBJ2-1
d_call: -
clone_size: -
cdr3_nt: TGTGCCAGCAGCTTGGAAAGTGTGAGAAATGAGCAGTTCTTC
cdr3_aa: CASSLESVRNEQFF

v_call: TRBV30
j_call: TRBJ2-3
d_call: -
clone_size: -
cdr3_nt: TGTGCCTGGAGCAGTGAGGCAGATACGCAGTATTTT
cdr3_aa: CAWSSEADTQYF

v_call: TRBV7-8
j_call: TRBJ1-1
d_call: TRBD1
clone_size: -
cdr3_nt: TGTGCCAGCAGCAGGGACAGGGGGAACACTGAAGCTTTCTTT
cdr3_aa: CASSRDRGNTEAFF

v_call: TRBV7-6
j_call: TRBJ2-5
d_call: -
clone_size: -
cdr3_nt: TGTGCCAGCAGCTTAGGTTCAGAAGAGACCCAGTACTTC
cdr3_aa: CASSLGSEETQYF

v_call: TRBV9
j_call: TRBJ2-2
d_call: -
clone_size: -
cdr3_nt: TGTGCCAGCAGCGTAGGCCAGGCAGAGAACACCGGGGAGCTGTTTTTT
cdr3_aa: CASSVGQAENTGELFF

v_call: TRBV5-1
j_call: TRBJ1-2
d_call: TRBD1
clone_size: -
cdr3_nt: TGCGCCAGCAGCTTGGGGATCCGACAGGGCGGTGGCTACACCTTC
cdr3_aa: CASSLGIRQGGGYTF

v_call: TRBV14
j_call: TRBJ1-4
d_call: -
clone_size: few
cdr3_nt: TGTGCCAGCAGCCTTATGGGGGGGACGGATGGAGAAAAACTGTTTTTT
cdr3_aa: CASSLMGGTDGEKLFF

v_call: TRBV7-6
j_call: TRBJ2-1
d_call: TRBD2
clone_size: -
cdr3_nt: TGTGCCTGCGCCCGCGGGGGGAATTACAATGAGCAGTTCTTC
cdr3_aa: CACARGGNYNEQFF

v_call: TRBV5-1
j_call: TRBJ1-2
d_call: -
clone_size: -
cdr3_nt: TGCGCCAGCAGCTTGGGCCGGACAGATAACTATGGCTACACCTTC
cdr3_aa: CASSLGRTDNYGYTF

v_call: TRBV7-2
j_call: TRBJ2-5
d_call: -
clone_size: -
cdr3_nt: TGTGCCAGCAGCTTATTGGGGGCTCAAGAGACCCAGTACTTC
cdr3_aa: CASSLLGAQETQYF

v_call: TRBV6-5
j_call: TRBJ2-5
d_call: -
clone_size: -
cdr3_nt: TGTGCCAGCAGTTACGGGGCCTCCCCACGACTGGAGACCCAGTACTTC
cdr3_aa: CASSYGASPRLETQYF

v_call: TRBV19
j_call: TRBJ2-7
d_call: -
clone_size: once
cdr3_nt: TGTGCCAGTAGTACCGGGACTTACGAGCAGTACTTC
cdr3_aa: CASSTGTYEQYF

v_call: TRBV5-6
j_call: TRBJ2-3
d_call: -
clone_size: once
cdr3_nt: TGTGCCAGCAGCTTCGGCCGGGTTGGTAATACGCAGTATTTT
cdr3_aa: CASSFGRVGNTQYF

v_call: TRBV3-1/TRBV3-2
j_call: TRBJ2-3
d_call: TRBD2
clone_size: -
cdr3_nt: TGTGCCAGCAGCGATAGCGGGGGATTGGGGCAGACAGATACGCAGTATTTT
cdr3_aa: CASSDSGGLGQTDTQYF

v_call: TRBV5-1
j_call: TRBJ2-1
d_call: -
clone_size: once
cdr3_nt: TGCGCCAGCAGCAGTGGGGGCGGAATTTACAATGAGCAGTTCTTC
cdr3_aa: CASSSGGGIYNEQFF

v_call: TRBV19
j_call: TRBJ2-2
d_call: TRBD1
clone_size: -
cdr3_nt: TGTGCCAGTAGTTTAGGGGGCGCGAACACCGGGGAGCTGTTTTTT
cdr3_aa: CASSLGGANTGELFF

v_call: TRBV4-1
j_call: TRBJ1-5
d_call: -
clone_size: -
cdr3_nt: TGCGCCAGCAGCCACCCCCCAGATAATCAGCCCCAGCATTTT
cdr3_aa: CASSHPPDNQPQHF

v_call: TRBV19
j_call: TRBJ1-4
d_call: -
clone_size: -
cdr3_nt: TGTGCCAGTAGCACTGGGGAGGGTCCCGCAACTAATGAAAAACTGTTTTTT
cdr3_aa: CASSTGEGPATNEKLFF

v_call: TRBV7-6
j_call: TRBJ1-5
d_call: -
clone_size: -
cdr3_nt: TGTGCCAGCAGTCCCGGAGAGGGAGGGTCAATAGTACAGCCCCAGCATTTT
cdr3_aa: CASSPGEGGSIVQPQHF

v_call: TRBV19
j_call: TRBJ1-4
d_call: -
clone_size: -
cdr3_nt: TGTGCCAGTAGTCCCAGATTTGCAACTAATGAAAAACTGTTTTTT
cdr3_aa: CASSPRFATNEKLFF

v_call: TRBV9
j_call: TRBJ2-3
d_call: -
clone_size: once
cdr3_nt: TGTGCCAGCAGCGTCGGGGTGGCGGACGTCACAGATACGCAGTATTTT
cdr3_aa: CASSVGVADVTDTQYF

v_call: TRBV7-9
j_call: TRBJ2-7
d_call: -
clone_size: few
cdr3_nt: TGTGCCAGCAGCGGAGACGCAGCGCCCGTCGAGCAGTACTTC
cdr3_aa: CASSGDAAPVEQYF

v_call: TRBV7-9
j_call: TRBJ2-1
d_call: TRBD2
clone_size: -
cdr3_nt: TGTGCCAGCAGCTCAATCGGACTAGCGGCGTACTCCTACAATGAGCAGTTCTTC
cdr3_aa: CASSSIGLAAYSYNEQFF

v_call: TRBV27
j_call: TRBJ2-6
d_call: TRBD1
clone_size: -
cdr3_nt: TGTGCCAGCAGTTTACGACTCACCTACGAGGCACAGGGGGCGTCTGGGGCCAACGTCCTGACTTTC
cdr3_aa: CASSLRLTYEAQGASGANVLTF

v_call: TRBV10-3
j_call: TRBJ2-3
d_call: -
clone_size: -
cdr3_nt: TGTGCCATCAGACCAGACAGGCTCACAGATACGCAGTATTTT
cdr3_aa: CAIRPDRLTDTQYF

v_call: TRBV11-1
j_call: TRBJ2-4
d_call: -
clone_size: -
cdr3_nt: TGTGCCAGCAGCTCCCCAGGGATAGGTGGCATTCAGTACTTC
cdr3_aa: CASSSPGIGGIQYF

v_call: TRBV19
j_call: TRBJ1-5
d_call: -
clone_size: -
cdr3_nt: TGTGCCAGTAGTAATGCAGTCAATCAGCCCCAGCATTTT
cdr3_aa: CASSNAVNQPQHF

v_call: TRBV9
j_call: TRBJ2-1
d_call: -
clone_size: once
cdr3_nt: TGTGCCAGCAGCGTTTCTTTTCCCTACAATGAGCAGTTCTTC
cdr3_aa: CASSVSFPYNEQFF

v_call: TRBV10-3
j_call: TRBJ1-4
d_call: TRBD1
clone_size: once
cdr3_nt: TGTGCCATCAGTGAGTCGGACAGGAAAGAAAAACTGTTTTTT
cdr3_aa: CAISESDRKEKLFF

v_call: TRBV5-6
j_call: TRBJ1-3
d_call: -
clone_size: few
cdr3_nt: TGTGCCAGCAGCCGACAGCTCTCTGGAAACACCATATATTTT
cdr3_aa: CASSRQLSGNTIYF

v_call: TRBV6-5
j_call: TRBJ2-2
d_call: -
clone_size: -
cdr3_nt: TGTGCCAGCAGTTTGGGCCTTACCGGGGGACCCGGGGAGCTGTTTTTT
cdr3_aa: CASSLGLTGGPGELFF

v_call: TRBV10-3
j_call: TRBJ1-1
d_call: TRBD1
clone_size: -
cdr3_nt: TGTGCCAGCGAAAAGGAGACAGGGGGGAACTTTGAAGCTTTCTTT
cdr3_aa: CASEKETGGNFEAFF

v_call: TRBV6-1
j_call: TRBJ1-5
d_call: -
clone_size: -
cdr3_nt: TGTGCCAGCAGTGAAGAATTCAATAGCAATCAGCCCCAGCATTTT
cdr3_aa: CASSEEFNSNQPQHF

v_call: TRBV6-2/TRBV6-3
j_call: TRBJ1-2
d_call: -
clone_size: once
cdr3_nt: TGTGCCAGCAGTCCCCGGGACTTCTATGGCTACACCTTC
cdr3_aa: CASSPRDFYGYTF